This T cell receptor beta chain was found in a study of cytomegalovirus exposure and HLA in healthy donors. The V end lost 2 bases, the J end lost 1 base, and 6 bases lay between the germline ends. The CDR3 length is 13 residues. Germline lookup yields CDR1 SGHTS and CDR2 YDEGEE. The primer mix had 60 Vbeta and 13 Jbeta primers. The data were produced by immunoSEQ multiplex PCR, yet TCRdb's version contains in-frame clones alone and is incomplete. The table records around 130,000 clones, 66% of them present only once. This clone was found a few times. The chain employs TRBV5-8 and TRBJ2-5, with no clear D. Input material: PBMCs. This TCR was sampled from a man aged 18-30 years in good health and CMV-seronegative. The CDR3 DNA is TGTGCCAGCAGCTTCCAATCCCAAGAGACCCAGTACTTC. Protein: CASSFQSQETQYF.